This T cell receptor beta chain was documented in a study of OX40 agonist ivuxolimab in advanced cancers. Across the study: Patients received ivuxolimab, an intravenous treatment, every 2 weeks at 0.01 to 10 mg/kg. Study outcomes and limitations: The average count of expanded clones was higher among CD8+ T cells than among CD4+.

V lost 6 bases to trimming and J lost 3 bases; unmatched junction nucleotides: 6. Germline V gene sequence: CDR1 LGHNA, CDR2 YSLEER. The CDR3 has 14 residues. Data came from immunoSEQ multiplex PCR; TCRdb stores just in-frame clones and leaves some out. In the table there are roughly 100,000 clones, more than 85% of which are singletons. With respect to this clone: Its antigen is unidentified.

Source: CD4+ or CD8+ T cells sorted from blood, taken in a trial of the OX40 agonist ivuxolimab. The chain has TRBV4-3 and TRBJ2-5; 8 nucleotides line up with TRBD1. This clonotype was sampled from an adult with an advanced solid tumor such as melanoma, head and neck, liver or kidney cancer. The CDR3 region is CASRAPGQEETQYF. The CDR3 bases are TGCGCCAGCAGGGCACCGGGACAGGAAGAGACCCAGTACTTC.